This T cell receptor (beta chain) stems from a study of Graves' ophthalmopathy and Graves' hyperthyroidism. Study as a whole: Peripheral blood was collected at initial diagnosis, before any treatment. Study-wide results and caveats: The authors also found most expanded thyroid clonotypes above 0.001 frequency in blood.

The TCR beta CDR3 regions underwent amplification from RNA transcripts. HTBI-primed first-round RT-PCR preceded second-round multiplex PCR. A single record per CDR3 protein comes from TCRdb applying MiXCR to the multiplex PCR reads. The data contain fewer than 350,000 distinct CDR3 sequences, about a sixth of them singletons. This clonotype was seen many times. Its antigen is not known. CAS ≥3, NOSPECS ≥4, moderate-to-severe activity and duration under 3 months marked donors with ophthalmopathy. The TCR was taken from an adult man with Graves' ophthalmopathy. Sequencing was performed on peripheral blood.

The DNA for the CDR3 is TGTGCCAGCAGCTTAGTAGGGACAGACTACAATGAGCAGTTCTTC. Its translation: CASSLVGTDYNEQFF. The chain recombines TRBV11-2 with TRBJ2-1, with TRBD1 identical over 7 bases. This CDR3 has 15 residues. V dropped 1 base and J dropped 3; count of bases not matched to a gene: 3. Per germline, CDR1 SGHAT and CDR2 FQNNGV.